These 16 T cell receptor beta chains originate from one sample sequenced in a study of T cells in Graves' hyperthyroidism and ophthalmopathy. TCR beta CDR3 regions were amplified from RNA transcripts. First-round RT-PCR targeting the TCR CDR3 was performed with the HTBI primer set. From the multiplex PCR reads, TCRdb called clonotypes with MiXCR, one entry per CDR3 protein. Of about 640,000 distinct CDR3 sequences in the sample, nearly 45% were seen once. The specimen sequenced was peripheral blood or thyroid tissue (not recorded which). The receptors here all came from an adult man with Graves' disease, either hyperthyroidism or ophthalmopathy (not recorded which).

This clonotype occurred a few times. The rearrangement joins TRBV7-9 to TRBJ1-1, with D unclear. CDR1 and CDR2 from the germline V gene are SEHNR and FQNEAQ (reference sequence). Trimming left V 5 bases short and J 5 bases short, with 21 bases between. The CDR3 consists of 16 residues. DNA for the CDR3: TGTGCCAGCAGCCCCTCGCAAGGGAGAGGGTCGACTGAAGCTTTCTTT. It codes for CASSPSQGRGSTEAFF.

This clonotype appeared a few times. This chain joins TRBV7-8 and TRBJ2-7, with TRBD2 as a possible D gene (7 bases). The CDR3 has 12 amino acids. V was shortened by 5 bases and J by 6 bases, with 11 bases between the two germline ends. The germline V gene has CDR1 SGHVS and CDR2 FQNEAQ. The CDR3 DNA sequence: TGTGCCAGCAGCCGGGGGGCCAGCGAGCAGTACTTC. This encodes CASSRGASEQYF.

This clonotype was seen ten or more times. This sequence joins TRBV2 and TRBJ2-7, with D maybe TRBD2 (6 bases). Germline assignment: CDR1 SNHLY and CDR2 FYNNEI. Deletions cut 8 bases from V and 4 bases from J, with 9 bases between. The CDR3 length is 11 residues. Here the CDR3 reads CASCGEYEQYF. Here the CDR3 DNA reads TGTGCCAGCTGCGGGGAATACGAGCAGTACTTC.

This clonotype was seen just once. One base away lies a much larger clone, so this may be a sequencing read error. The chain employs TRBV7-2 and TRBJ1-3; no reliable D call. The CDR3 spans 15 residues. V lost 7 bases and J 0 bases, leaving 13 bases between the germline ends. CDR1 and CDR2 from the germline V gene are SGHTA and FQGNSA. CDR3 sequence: CASTQTNLSGNTIYF. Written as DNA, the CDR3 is TGTGCCAGCACCCAGACAAATCTCTCTGGAAACACCATATATTTT.

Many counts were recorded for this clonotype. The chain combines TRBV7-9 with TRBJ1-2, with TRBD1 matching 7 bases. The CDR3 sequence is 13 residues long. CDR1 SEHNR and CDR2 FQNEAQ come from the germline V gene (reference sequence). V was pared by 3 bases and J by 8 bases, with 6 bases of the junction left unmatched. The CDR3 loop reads CASSLSDRDGYTF. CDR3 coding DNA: TGTGCCAGCAGCTTGAGCGACAGGGACGGCTACACCTTC.

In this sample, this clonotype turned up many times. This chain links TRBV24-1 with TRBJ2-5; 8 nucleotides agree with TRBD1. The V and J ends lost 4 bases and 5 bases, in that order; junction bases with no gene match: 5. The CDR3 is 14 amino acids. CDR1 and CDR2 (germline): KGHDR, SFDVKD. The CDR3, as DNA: TGTGCCACCAGTGACCCCAGGGGGCTGGAGACCCAGTACTTC. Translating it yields CATSDPRGLETQYF.

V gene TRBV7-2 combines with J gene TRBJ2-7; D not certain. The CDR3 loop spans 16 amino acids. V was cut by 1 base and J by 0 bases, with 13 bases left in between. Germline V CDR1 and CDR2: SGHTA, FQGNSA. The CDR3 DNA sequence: TGTGCCAGCAGCTTAGATGTGTCGGAGAGCTCCTACGAGCAGTACTTC. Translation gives CASSLDVSESSYEQYF.

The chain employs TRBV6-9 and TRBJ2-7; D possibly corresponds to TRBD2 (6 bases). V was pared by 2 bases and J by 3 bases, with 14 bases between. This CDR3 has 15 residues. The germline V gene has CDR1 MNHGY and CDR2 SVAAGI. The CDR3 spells CASSYPNGGSYEQYF. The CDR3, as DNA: TGTGCCAGCAGTTATCCGAATGGGGGGAGCTACGAGCAGTACTTC.

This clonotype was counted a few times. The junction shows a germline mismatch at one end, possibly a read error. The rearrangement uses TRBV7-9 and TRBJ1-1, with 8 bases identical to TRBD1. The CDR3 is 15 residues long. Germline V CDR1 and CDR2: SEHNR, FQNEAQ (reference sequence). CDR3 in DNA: TGCGCCAGCAGCCAAGATCCCTCTGACAGGGGTGAGGCTTTCTTT. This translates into CASSQDPSDRGEAFF.

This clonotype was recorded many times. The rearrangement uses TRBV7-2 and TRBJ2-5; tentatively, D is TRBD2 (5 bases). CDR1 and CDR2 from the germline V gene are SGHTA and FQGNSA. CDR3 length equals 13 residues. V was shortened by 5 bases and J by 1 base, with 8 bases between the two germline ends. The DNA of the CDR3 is TGTGCCAGCAGCAGGACTTTCCAAGAGACCCAGTACTTC. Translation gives CASSRTFQETQYF.

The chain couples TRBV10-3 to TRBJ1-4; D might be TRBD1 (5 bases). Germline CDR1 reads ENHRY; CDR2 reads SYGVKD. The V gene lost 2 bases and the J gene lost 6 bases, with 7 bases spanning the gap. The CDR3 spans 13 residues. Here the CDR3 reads CAISEGADEKLFF. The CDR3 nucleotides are TGTGCCATCAGTGAGGGGGCCGATGAAAAACTGTTTTTT.

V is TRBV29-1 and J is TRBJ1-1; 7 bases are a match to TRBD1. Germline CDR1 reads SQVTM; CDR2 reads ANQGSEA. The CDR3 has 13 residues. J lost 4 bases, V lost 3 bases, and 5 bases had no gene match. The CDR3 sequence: CSVEWDSATEAFF. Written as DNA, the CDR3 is TGCAGCGTTGAGTGGGACAGCGCCACTGAAGCTTTCTTT.

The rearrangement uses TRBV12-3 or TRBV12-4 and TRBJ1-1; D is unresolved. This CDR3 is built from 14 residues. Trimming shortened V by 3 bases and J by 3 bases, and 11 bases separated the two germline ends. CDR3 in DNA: TGTGCCAGCAGTTTTAGTCTAACATACACTGAAGCTTTCTTT. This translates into CASSFSLTYTEAFF.

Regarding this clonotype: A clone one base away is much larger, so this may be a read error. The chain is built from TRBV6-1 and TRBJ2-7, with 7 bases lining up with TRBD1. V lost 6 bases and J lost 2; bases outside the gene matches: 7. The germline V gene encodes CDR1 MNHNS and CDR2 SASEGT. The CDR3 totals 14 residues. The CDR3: CASSIGTVAYEQYF. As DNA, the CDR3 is TGTGCCAGCAGCATCGGGACAGTCGCCTACGAGCAGTACTTC.

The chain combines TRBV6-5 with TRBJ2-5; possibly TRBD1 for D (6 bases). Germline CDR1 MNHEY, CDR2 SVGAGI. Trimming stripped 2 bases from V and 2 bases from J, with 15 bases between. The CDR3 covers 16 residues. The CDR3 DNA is TGTGCCAGCAGTTACACGACAGGTGATTTACAAGAGACCCAGTACTTC. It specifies CASSYTTGDLQETQYF.

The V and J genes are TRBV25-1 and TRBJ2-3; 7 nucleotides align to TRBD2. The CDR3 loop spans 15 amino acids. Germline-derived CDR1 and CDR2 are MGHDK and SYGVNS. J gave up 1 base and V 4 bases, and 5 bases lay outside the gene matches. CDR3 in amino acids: CASSAHTSGTDTQYF. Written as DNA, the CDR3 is TGTGCCAGCAGTGCTCACACTAGCGGCACAGATACGCAGTATTTT.